Below are 21 T cell receptor beta chains sequenced from a single sample in a study of blood T cell repertoires in COVID-19. Data came from immunoSEQ multiplex PCR; TCRdb stores just in-frame clones and leaves some out. The repertoire holds about 260,000 clones, with roughly 86% as singletons. Sequencing used peripheral blood. All receptors derive from a man aged 35-49 years who had recovered from COVID-19.

The rearrangement links TRBV27 to TRBJ2-7; 9 bases line up with TRBD1. Germline V gene data show CDR1 as MNHEY and CDR2 as SMNVEV (reference sequence). V was pared by 5 bases and J by 3 bases, with 14 bases of the junction left unmatched. This CDR3 is 17 amino acids long. The CDR3 sequence is CASSPTGTGHGGYEQYF. The CDR3 DNA reads TGTGCCAGCAGTCCCACCGGGACAGGGCACGGGGGCTACGAGCAGTACTTC.

The CDR3 region has the DNA TGTGCCAGCAGCGTCCTAGCAGAGGTATACAATGAGCAGTTCTTC. Its translation: CASSVLAEVYNEQFF. The V and J genes are TRBV9 and TRBJ2-1, with D perhaps TRBD2 (5 bases). The germline gives CDR1 SGDLS, CDR2 YYNGEE. The CDR3 spans 15 residues. V was trimmed by 2 bases and J by 4 bases, leaving 13 bases between them.

The V call is TRBV12-3 or TRBV12-4, the J call TRBJ2-7; D possibly corresponds to TRBD1 (5 bases). Trimming cost V 5 bases and J 11 bases, with 13 bases left between them. CDR3 length equals 11 residues. The CDR3 sequence is CASSPDSQEYF. CDR3 bases: TGTGCCAGCAGTCCCGACAGCCAGGAGTACTTC.

The rearrangement joins TRBV5-6 to TRBJ1-2; 12 nucleotides match TRBD1. This CDR3 spans 15 amino acids. Looked up from germline, CDR1 is SGHDT and CDR2 is YYEEEE. Trimming took 4 bases from V and 8 from J; bases not matched to a gene: 9. Here the CDR3 reads CASSPVGQGAKGYTF. The DNA of the CDR3 is TGTGCCAGCAGCCCCGTGGGACAGGGGGCGAAAGGCTACACCTTC.

The chain combines TRBV15 with TRBJ1-3, with 8 bases fitting TRBD1. J lost 4 bases, V lost 5 bases, and 10 bases had no gene match. CDR1 is LNHNV and CDR2 is YYDKDF in the germline V gene (reference sequence). The CDR3 contains 16 residues. The CDR3 bases are TGTGCCACCAGCCGAGCGACAGGGGTGTTAGGAAACACCATATATTTT. Its protein is CATSRATGVLGNTIYF.

The V call is TRBV13, the J call TRBJ2-5; TRBD1 is a possible D gene (6 bases). V was clipped by 4 bases and J by 5 bases, with 26 bases between them. Germline CDR1 and CDR2: PRHDT and FYEKMQ (reference sequence). CDR3 length: 18 residues. The CDR3 nucleotides read TGTGCCAGCAGCTCCTCGACAGGACAGCTAAGAAGGAGGGAGACCCAGTACTTC. It specifies CASSSSTGQLRRRETQYF.

This chain connects TRBV10-1 to TRBJ2-3; 9 nucleotides agree with TRBD2. The CDR3 loop spans 15 amino acids. In germline, CDR1 is WNHNN, CDR2 SYGVQD (reference sequence). V trimming: 4 bases; J trimming: 4 bases; junction bases outside the gene matches: 6. The CDR3 protein is CASSGHAGGPDTQYF. CDR3 coding DNA: TGCGCCAGCAGTGGACACGCGGGGGGGCCAGATACGCAGTATTTT.

This chain links TRBV5-4 with TRBJ2-5; a weak D match, TRBD2 (5 bases). The CDR3 covers 13 residues. Germline CDR1 is SGHNT and CDR2 is YYREEE (reference sequence). V was pared by 5 bases and J by 2 bases, with 10 bases between. The CDR3 sequence is CASSWRPQETQYF. The CDR3 DNA follows: TGTGCCAGCAGTTGGAGGCCTCAAGAGACCCAGTACTTC.

Only a few counts were recorded for this clone. The rearrangement links TRBV7-2 to TRBJ2-7; TRBD1 agrees at 8 bases. CDR1 is SGHTA and CDR2 is FQGNSA in the germline V gene. CDR3 length: 15 amino acids. Trimming removed 4 bases from V and 4 bases from J; junction bases left unmatched: 9. The CDR3 is CASSSSGGGPYEQYF. DNA of the CDR3: TGTGCCAGCAGCTCATCAGGGGGCGGCCCATACGAGCAGTACTTC. Combining the CDR3 with reference TRBV7-2 and TRBJ2-7 gives the whole variable domain GAGVSQSPSNKVTEKGKDVELRCDPISGHTALYWYRQSLGQGLEFLIYFQGNSAPDKSGLPSDRFSAERTGGSVSTLTIQRTQQEDSAVYLCASSSSGGGPYEQYFGPGTRLTVT.

DNA for the CDR3: TGTGCCAGCAGGGGACAGGGCTCCCGGCAGCCCCAGCATTTT. Translating it yields CASRGQGSRQPQHF. V gene TRBV6-4 combines with J gene TRBJ1-5; 9 bases are a match to TRBD1. CDR3 size: 14 residues. V lost 6 bases and J lost 7; bases outside the gene matches: 7. Germline CDR1 is MRHNA and CDR2 is SNTAGT.

The V and J genes are TRBV3-1 (or the pseudogene TRBV3-2) and TRBJ2-7; D is possibly TRBD1 (6 bases). The CDR3 covers 18 residues. Germline values: CDR1 LGHDT, CDR2 YNNKEL (reference sequence). The germline V and J ends were trimmed by 2 bases and 0 bases, with 20 bases remaining between them. CDR3 protein: CASSQYGGTGLDSYEQYF. In DNA form, the CDR3 reads TGTGCCAGCAGCCAATATGGGGGAACAGGGTTAGACTCCTACGAGCAGTACTTC.

This chain connects TRBV7-3 to TRBJ2-1; no firm D call. The CDR3 is made up of 13 amino acids. The germline CDR1 and CDR2 sequences are SGHTA and FQGTGA. The V and J ends lost 5 bases and 6 bases respectively, with 11 bases between them. The CDR3 bases are TGTGCCAGCAGCCGCGGCGGATCCAATGAGCAGTTCTTC. Protein: CASSRGGSNEQFF.

This chain uses TRBV23-1 with TRBJ1-2, with 8 bases matching TRBD1. TRBV23-1 is classed as an ORF, of uncertain function. V trimming: 6 bases; J trimming: 8 bases; junction bases outside the gene matches: 5. The CDR3 is made up of 12 amino acids. The CDR3 nucleotides are TGCGCCAGCAGCCTGACAGGGGAAGGCTACACCTTC. Protein: CASSLTGEGYTF.

CDR3 sequence (DNA): TGTGCCAGCAGCAACGGAGGGGCAGGGGCCAACGTCCTGACTTTC. Translated: CASSNGGAGANVLTF. The V call is TRBV6-2 or TRBV6-3, the J call TRBJ2-6; D may be TRBD2 (6 bases). The germline V and J ends were trimmed by 6 bases and 4 bases, with 13 bases remaining between them. This CDR3 has 15 amino acids. Germline V CDR1 and CDR2: MNHEY, SVGEGT.

The chain combines TRBV9 with TRBJ2-7; TRBD2 matches 8 bases. Germline V CDR1 and CDR2: SGDLS, YYNGEE. The CDR3 is made up of 14 amino acids. V gave up 3 bases and J gave up 2 bases; unmatched junction bases: 4. The CDR3 loop reads CASSASGSTYEQYF. The CDR3 DNA reads as TGTGCCAGCAGCGCAAGCGGGAGTACCTACGAGCAGTACTTC.

The CDR3 DNA sequence: TGTGCCAGCATCAAGGACAGGGACAATCAGCCCCAGCATTTT. Its protein product is CASIKDRDNQPQHF. The V gene is TRBV2, the J gene TRBJ1-5, with 8 nucleotides matching TRBD1. Germline assignment: CDR1 SNHLY and CDR2 FYNNEI. Unmatched junction bases numbered 5, after V lost 7 bases and J lost 3 bases. There are 14 residues in the CDR3.

CDR3 amino acids: CANAGQGGTYNEQFF. CDR3 bases: TGTGCCAACGCCGGACAGGGGGGCACCTACAATGAGCAGTTCTTC. The J gene is TRBJ2-1, the V gene TRBV10-3, with 10 bases lining up with TRBD1. This CDR3 is 15 amino acids long. Unmatched junction bases numbered 8, after V lost 10 bases and J lost 2 bases. The V gene's germline CDR1 is ENHRY and CDR2 SYGVKD.

Here the CDR3 DNA reads TGTGCCAGCAGCTTAGCGATAGGGAGGGGAGTGAATGAGCAGTTCTTC. As protein: CASSLAIGRGVNEQFF. This chain joins TRBV7-2 and TRBJ2-1; 7 bases match TRBD2. The CDR3 length is 16 residues. With 0 bases clipped from V and 7 bases from J, the junction kept 9 bases outside the gene matches. The germline V gene encodes CDR1 SGHTA and CDR2 FQGNSA.

About this clone: The same CDR3 can be traced to other DNA sequences in this sample. The V call is TRBV7-6, the J call TRBJ2-3; TRBD2 aligns across 11 bases. The CDR3 runs to 15 residues. The V segment lost 5 bases and the J segment 3 bases; nucleotides outside the gene matches: 4. Germline assignment: CDR1 SGHVS and CDR2 FNYEAQ. CDR3 in DNA: TGTGCCAGCAGCGCACGGACTAGCGGGACAGATACGCAGTATTTT. Its translation: CASSARTSGTDTQYF.

V and J are TRBV6-2 or TRBV6-3 and TRBJ2-1; 10 bases agree with TRBD2. The CDR3 spans 17 residues. After removal of 6 bases from V and 6 bases from J, the junction contained 14 bases not matched to a gene. CDR1 MNHEY and CDR2 SVGEGT come from the germline V gene. CDR3 sequence reads: CASSPARLSGRGNEQFF. CDR3 in DNA: TGTGCCAGCAGCCCCGCCAGACTAAGCGGGAGGGGCAATGAGCAGTTCTTC.

This clone showed up just a few times. V and J are TRBV25-1 and TRBJ2-1; 9 nucleotides align to TRBD2. Trimming removed 7 bases from V and 3 bases from J; junction bases left unmatched: 7. The CDR3 has 15 residues. Germline loops: CDR1 MGHDK, CDR2 SYGVNS. The CDR3 here is CASIRLAVGYNEQFF. The CDR3, as DNA: TGTGCCAGCATAAGACTAGCGGTGGGCTACAATGAGCAGTTCTTC. The full variable domain, rest sourced from reference TRBV25-1 and TRBJ2-1, is EADIYQTPRYLVIGTGKKITLECSQTMGHDKMYWYQQDPGMELHLIHYSYGVNSTEKGDLSSESTVSRIRTEHFPLTLESARPSHTSQYLCASIRLAVGYNEQFFGPGTRLTVL.